This section outlines one T cell receptor beta chain sequence together with its context. V was trimmed by 2 bases and J by 4 bases, leaving 9 bases between them. The germline V gene has CDR1 MNHEY and CDR2 SMNVEV (reference sequence). The CDR3 length is 15 residues. Cohorts were assigned according to the clinical history that participants reported. This record comes from a study of blood T cell repertoires in COVID-19. Overall study: The study drew acute and convalescent COVID-19 samples from the United States, Italy and Spain. The cDNA or gDNA used as material had been derived from T cells, B-cell-depleted T cells, or PBMCs.

Repertoires were generated with immunoSEQ multiplex PCR, while TCRdb's copy carries only in-frame clones and drops some. This sample has around 330,000 clones, with 85% found just once. Specimen: PBMCs or T cells enriched from blood (not recorded which). The clonotype comes from a woman under 40 who had been exposed to COVID-19. The rearrangement joins TRBV27 to TRBJ2-6; D is possibly TRBD1 (5 bases). CDR3: CASSLQRGGANVLTF. The CDR3 region has the DNA TGTGCCAGCAGTTTACAAAGGGGAGGGGCCAACGTCCTGACTTTC.